The clone carrying this T cell receptor beta chain has more than one count but fewer than ten. V shed 5 bases, J shed 5 bases, and the junction held 7 bases outside the gene matches. This CDR3 contains 15 residues. CDR1 and CDR2 from the germline V gene are LNHDA and SQIVND (reference sequence). This entry belongs to a study of blood T cell repertoires in COVID-19. Authors' analysis steps: By means of reference gene primer amplification, nucleated cell counts were estimated. The table came from immunoSEQ multiplex PCR; TCRdb's copy has only in-frame clones and leaves some out. The V and J calls and clone size are taken from that table; D and trimming were inferred from the DNA. Among about 160,000 clones, around 82% were seen once, and the ten largest hold approximately 7%.

What was sequenced was peripheral blood. The J gene is TRBJ2-1, the V gene TRBV19; 9 bases are shared with TRBD1. This receptor was identified in a man aged 80 or over with COVID-19, enrolled during active disease. CDR3 DNA: TGTGCCAGTAGTGCGGGACAGGGTAAGCACAATGAGCAGTTCTTC. It translates to CASSAGQGKHNEQFF.